This entry lists 18 T cell receptor beta chains sequenced from one sample in a study of T cells expressing NK-cell markers. TCRdb derives one entry per CDR3 protein from the 5' RACE reads, leaving out DNA. This sample contains some 450,000 distinct CDR3 sequences. Sample: blood T cells: a sorted CD56 or NKG2C T cell subset, CD4+ or CD8+ T cells, or bulk PBMC T cells (not recorded which). The receptors derive from a woman between 18 and 75 years old in good health.

V gene TRBV29-1 combines with J gene TRBJ2-3; TCRdb picks TRBD2, but there is no DNA to check that call. This CDR3 is 14 amino acids long. In germline, CDR1 is SQVTM, CDR2 ANQGSEA. CDR3: CSVDAGLSTDTQYF.

This chain links TRBV29-1 with TRBJ2-3. The CDR3 is 14 residues long. The germline gives CDR1 SQVTM, CDR2 ANQGSEA. CDR3 residues: CSVELRTNTDTQYF.

The chain employs TRBV19 and TRBJ2-5; TCRdb indicates TRBD2, and absent DNA this call remains unverified. The germline gives CDR1 LNHDA, CDR2 SQIVND (reference sequence). The CDR3 consists of 14 residues. This CDR3 reads CASRPTTRRETQYF.

V and J are TRBV6-5 and TRBJ1-1. This CDR3 spans 13 amino acids. Per germline, CDR1 MNHEY and CDR2 SVGAGI. CDR3 protein: CASSYGVRSEAFF.

The chain recombines TRBV7-3 with TRBJ2-1; without DNA, the TCRdb call of TRBD2 cannot be checked. The CDR3 extends over 15 amino acids. CDR1 is SGHTA and CDR2 is FQGTGA in the germline V gene. CDR3 region: CASSIPGLAGTEQFF.

J is TRBJ2-1 and V is TRBV6-5; the D gene TCRdb calls, TRBD2, cannot be checked with no DNA. The CDR3 sequence is 15 residues long. Germline loops: CDR1 MNHEY, CDR2 SVGAGI. CDR3 sequence: CASSYRTSSYNEQFF.

This chain joins TRBV7-2 and TRBJ2-5. CDR1 and CDR2 from the germline V gene are SGHTA and FQGNSA. The CDR3 totals 13 residues. The CDR3 loop is CASSFAGQETQYF.

The rearrangement uses TRBV6-1 and TRBJ2-2; as DNA is missing, the TRBD2 call by TCRdb cannot be tested. This CDR3 has 17 residues. CDR1 is MNHNS and CDR2 is SASEGT in the germline V gene. The CDR3 protein is CASSGAGLVGNTGELFF.

The rearrangement links TRBV20-1 to TRBJ2-7; absent DNA, TCRdb's TRBD2 call cannot be checked. Germline-derived CDR1 and CDR2 are DFQATT and SNEGSKA (reference sequence). There are 15 residues in the CDR3. Here the CDR3 reads CSASIGGPTSYEQYF.

This sequence joins TRBV27 and TRBJ2-7. The V gene's germline CDR1 is MNHEY and CDR2 SMNVEV (reference sequence). The CDR3 runs to 13 residues. The CDR3 is CASALTRSYEQYF.

The V and J genes are TRBV20-1 and TRBJ1-1; TCRdb's D call, TRBD1, is unchecked because there is no DNA. Germline assignment: CDR1 DFQATT and CDR2 SNEGSKA (reference sequence). This CDR3 comprises 14 residues. CDR3: CSARDIERGAEAFF.

The V and J genes are TRBV20-1 and TRBJ2-3; as DNA is missing, the TRBD2 call by TCRdb cannot be tested. Germline-derived CDR1 and CDR2 are DFQATT and SNEGSKA (reference sequence). The CDR3 runs 13 residues. CDR3 in amino acids: CSPIGSWGDTQYF.

The V gene is TRBV7-2, the J gene TRBJ2-1; TCRdb names TRBD1, which stays unverified in the absence of DNA. Germline V gives CDR1 SGHTA, CDR2 FQGNSA. This CDR3 spans 15 amino acids. The CDR3 reads CASSLVSGVSNEQFF.

This chain links TRBV12-3 or TRBV12-4 with TRBJ1-5; TCRdb designates TRBD1, a call that cannot be tested without DNA. The CDR3 is made up of 16 amino acids. CDR3: CASSLRQLQYNQPQHF.

The chain carries TRBV5-1 and TRBJ2-7. Germline V gene lookup returns CDR1 SGHRS and CDR2 YFSETQ. The CDR3 contains 13 residues. The CDR3 sequence: CASSLVIGYEQYF.

The V and J genes are TRBV14 and TRBJ1-1; the D call of TRBD1 rests on TCRdb alone, since no DNA is present to check it. The germline V gene has CDR1 SGHDN and CDR2 FVKESK. This CDR3 is 14 amino acids long. CDR3 residues: CASSLPGQNTEAFF.

The V gene is TRBV6-1, the J gene TRBJ1-2; TCRdb selects TRBD1, and the lack of DNA leaves this call unchecked. There are 14 residues in the CDR3. Germline V gives CDR1 MNHNS, CDR2 SASEGT. CDR3 sequence: CASSEATPRYGYTF.

The chain carries TRBV24-1 and TRBJ1-2. Germline V CDR1 and CDR2: KGHDR, SFDVKD. The CDR3 covers 13 residues. The CDR3 sequence is CATSLGNNYGYTF.